This is a list of T cell receptor beta chains from one sample in a study of T cell responses to AZD1222 COVID-19 vaccine. Clones were read by immunoSEQ multiplex PCR, and TCRdb kept only the in-frame ones, dropping some. The sample holds 95,000 to 150,000 clones; 80% to 95% are singletons and the top ten take 14%. The material sequenced was peripheral blood, taken on day 0 of AZD1222 vaccination. The receptor source for this set is an adult in good health. The CDR3 runs from the conserved cysteine through the conserved F or W. D genes are given only for firm matches. The size of a clone is reported for some rows only, either as once, few or many, or as a class for expanded clones.

j_call: TRBJ2-6; clone_size: .; v_call: TRBV3-1/TRBV3-2; d_call: TRBD1; cdr3_nt: TGTGCCAGCAGCCAAGATCGGGCAGGGGGATCTGGGGCCAACGTCCTGACTTTC; cdr3_aa: CASSQDRAGGSGANVLTF
j_call: TRBJ1-2; clone_size: .; v_call: TRBV12-3/TRBV12-4; d_call: .; cdr3_nt: TGTGCCAGCACCCTAATGAGTAACTATGGCTACACCTTC; cdr3_aa: CASTLMSNYGYTF
j_call: TRBJ2-7; clone_size: .; v_call: TRBV5-1; d_call: .; cdr3_nt: TGCGCCAGCAGCCTTCCCGCCTACGAGCAGTACTTC; cdr3_aa: CASSLPAYEQYF
j_call: TRBJ1-3; clone_size: .; v_call: TRBV6-1; d_call: .; cdr3_nt: TGTGCCAGCAGTGAAAGGGGTCCCTCCATTGTGCTTGGAAACACCATATATTTT; cdr3_aa: CASSERGPSIVLGNTIYF
j_call: TRBJ2-6; clone_size: .; v_call: TRBV28; d_call: .; cdr3_nt: TGTGCCAGCAGTTCCCCTCCGAGAGTCCTGACTTTC; cdr3_aa: CASSSPPRVLTF
j_call: TRBJ1-4; clone_size: once; v_call: TRBV7-2; d_call: .; cdr3_nt: TGTGCCAGCAGCGAGGGGACGCCGGCAACTAATGAAAAACTGTTTTTT; cdr3_aa: CASSEGTPATNEKLFF
j_call: TRBJ2-1; clone_size: .; v_call: TRBV11-2; d_call: .; cdr3_nt: TGTGCCAGCAGCTTAGACGTAATCCCGGACGGGAGCTCCTACAATGAGCAGTTCTTC; cdr3_aa: CASSLDVIPDGSSYNEQFF
j_call: TRBJ2-7; clone_size: .; v_call: TRBV12-3/TRBV12-4; d_call: .; cdr3_nt: TGTGCCAGCAGCCAAGGACGGCTCGAGCAGTACTTC; cdr3_aa: CASSQGRLEQYF
j_call: TRBJ2-5; clone_size: once; v_call: TRBV7-9; d_call: TRBD2; cdr3_nt: TGTGCCAGCACCCTCGCGACTAGCGAAAAAGAGACCCAGTACTTC; cdr3_aa: CASTLATSEKETQYF
j_call: TRBJ2-7; clone_size: .; v_call: TRBV19; d_call: TRBD1; cdr3_nt: TGTGCCACCGCTTTGGGGACAGGGGGCTACGAGCAGTACTTC; cdr3_aa: CATALGTGGYEQYF
j_call: TRBJ2-7; clone_size: .; v_call: TRBV11-2; d_call: TRBD2; cdr3_nt: TGTGCCAGCACCTACATACGGGGGGGTCTAGGGCAGTACTTC; cdr3_aa: CASTYIRGGLGQYF
j_call: TRBJ1-2; clone_size: .; v_call: TRBV15; d_call: TRBD1; cdr3_nt: TGTGCCACCACTCCACGGAGGGCCCCGACAGGGGAAGGCTACACCTTC; cdr3_aa: CATTPRRAPTGEGYTF
j_call: TRBJ2-1; clone_size: .; v_call: TRBV5-1; d_call: .; cdr3_nt: TGCGCCAGCAGCTTCGACCTCTACAATGAGCAGTTCTTC; cdr3_aa: CASSFDLYNEQFF
j_call: TRBJ2-7; clone_size: .; v_call: TRBV27; d_call: .; cdr3_nt: TGTGCCAGCAGACCGGGCCCTACCTACGAGCAGTACTTC; cdr3_aa: CASRPGPTYEQYF
j_call: TRBJ2-7; clone_size: .; v_call: TRBV4-1; d_call: .; cdr3_nt: TGCGCCAGCAGCCAGGAAACCGCACTAGTTACCTACGAGCAGTACTTC; cdr3_aa: CASSQETALVTYEQYF
j_call: TRBJ1-4; clone_size: .; v_call: TRBV10-2; d_call: .; cdr3_nt: TGCGCCAGCAGTGAAGGGGGAGGGGAAAAACTGTTTTTT; cdr3_aa: CASSEGGGEKLFF
j_call: TRBJ2-2; clone_size: .; v_call: TRBV9; d_call: TRBD2; cdr3_nt: TGTGCCAGCAGGGAAGCGGGGGCCGCCACCGGGGAGCTGTTTTTT; cdr3_aa: CASREAGAATGELFF